These T cell receptor beta chains were read from a single sample in a study of blood T cells in healthy people across ages. TCRdb re-called the 5' RACE reads with MiXCR, one entry per CDR3 protein. The sample lists about 1.7 million distinct CDR3 sequences; approximately 30% were seen once. What was sequenced was blood. These receptors all stem from a woman aged 25-40 years in good health. The CDR3 runs from the conserved cysteine through the conserved F or W. A D gene is named only where the DNA matches it firmly. The listing skips clone size in some rows; elsewhere it reads once, few, many or a size class.

TRBJ2-1,18,TRBV9,TRBD1,NA,CASSARTIQGAAWDEQFF,TGTGCCAGCAGCGCCCGAACCATACAGGGGGCAGCGTGGGATGAGCAGTTCTTC
TRBJ2-4,14,TRBV5-1,TRBD1,many,CASSLGQGQNIQYF,TGCGCCAGCAGCCTGGGACAGGGACAAAACATTCAGTACTTC
TRBJ1-2,14,TRBV29-1,TRBD1,many,CSAGDRAGNYGYTF,TGCAGCGCTGGGGACAGGGCGGGAAACTATGGCTACACCTTC
TRBJ2-7,18,TRBV5-6,TRBD1,NA,CASSSEIKGQGLLYEQYF,TGTGCCAGCAGCTCCGAGATTAAAGGACAGGGTCTGCTCTACGAGCAGTACTTC
TRBJ2-4,13,TRBV6-6,NA,many,CASSFRLGNIQYF,TGTGCCAGCAGTTTCAGACTGGGAAACATTCAGTACTTC
TRBJ1-5,15,TRBV10-3,NA,NA,CAISEEPAGSQPQHF,TGTGCCATCAGTGAGGAACCGGCAGGGAGCCAGCCCCAGCATTTT
TRBJ2-1,14,TRBV20-1,NA,few,CSARDGADYNEQFF,TGCAGTGCTAGAGACGGAGCAGACTACAATGAGCAGTTCTTC
TRBJ2-1,14,TRBV14,NA,NA,CTSSHDLGFNEQFF,TGTACCAGCAGCCATGATTTGGGGTTTAATGAGCAGTTCTTC
TRBJ1-3,16,TRBV3-1,NA,few,CASSQGERYSGNTIYF,TGTGCCAGCAGCCAAGGGGAGCGGTACTCTGGAAACACCATATATTTT
TRBJ2-7,15,TRBV7-9,TRBD2,once,CASSFYATSGYEQYF,TGTGCCAGCAGCTTCTATGCGACTAGCGGTTACGAGCAGTACTTC
TRBJ2-1,17,TRBV4-1,TRBD1,NA,CAGSQDPRQGNNNEQFF,TGCGCCGGCAGCCAAGATCCCCGACAGGGGAACAACAATGAGCAGTTCTTC
TRBJ2-5,11,TRBV29-1,NA,few,CSVRKTGTQYF,TGCAGCGTACGAAAGACGGGGACCCAGTACTTC
TRBJ2-3,14,TRBV29-1,TRBD2,NA,CSVATSGYRDTQYF,TGCAGCGTGGCGACTAGCGGATATCGTGATACGCAGTATTTT
TRBJ1-2,12,TRBV28,NA,NA,CASNRVEEGYTF,TGTGCCAGCAACAGGGTAGAAGAAGGCTACACCTTC
TRBJ2-1,17,TRBV9,TRBD2,NA,CASSAHPERESYNEQFF,TGTGCCAGCAGCGCTCACCCAGAGCGGGAGTCCTACAATGAGCAGTTCTTC
TRBJ2-1,14,TRBV7-2,NA,NA,CASSRPADYNEQFF,TGTGCCAGCAGCCGCCCAGCGGACTACAATGAGCAGTTCTTC
TRBJ2-7,16,TRBV5-1,TRBD1,NA,CASSLPLGTGVDEQYF,TGCGCCAGCAGCCTACCCTTAGGGACAGGGGTTGACGAGCAGTACTTC
TRBJ2-1,13,TRBV20-1,NA,few,CSHGGQVRNEQFF,TGCAGTCACGGTGGGCAGGTGCGGAATGAGCAGTTCTTC
TRBJ2-3,17,TRBV24-1,TRBD1,NA,CATSDLRTGETPDTQYF,TGTGCCACCAGTGATTTGCGAACAGGGGAGACCCCAGATACGCAGTATTTT
TRBJ2-4,17,TRBV24-1,TRBD2,few,CATSDAGTSGGGGIQYF,TGTGCCACCAGTGATGCCGGGACTAGCGGGGGGGGCGGCATTCAGTACTTC
TRBJ1-1,11,TRBV29-1,NA,NA,CSVEDSGRAFF,TGCAGCGTTGAGGACAGTGGGAGAGCTTTCTTT
TRBJ2-7,15,TRBV7-2,TRBD2,few,CASSLATSGFGAQYF,TGTGCCAGCAGCTTAGCTACTAGCGGTTTTGGAGCCCAGTACTTC
TRBJ1-4,14,TRBV21-1,NA,few,CASSPPGLKEKLFF,TGTGCCAGCAGCCCTCCGGGTCTTAAGGAAAAACTGTTTTTT
TRBJ2-7,15,TRBV13,NA,once,CGSSPTGAGIYEQYF,TGTGGCAGCAGCCCGACGGGGGCGGGTATCTACGAGCAGTACTTC
TRBJ1-2,15,TRBV24-1,NA,many,CATSEYDRTNYGYTF,TGTGCCACCAGTGAGTATGACAGAACTAACTATGGCTACACCTTC
TRBJ2-7,12,TRBV10-3,TRBD1,NA,CAIKGQEYEQYF,TGTGCCATCAAGGGACAGGAATACGAGCAGTACTTC
TRBJ2-5,15,TRBV5-5,NA,NA,CASNLGPGKQEAQYF,TGTGCCAGCAACCTGGGGCCAGGGAAGCAAGAGGCCCAGTACTTC
TRBJ1-1,17,TRBV2,NA,few,CASSAQLSRIIDTEAFF,TGTGCCAGCAGTGCCCAACTTTCTCGAATTATAGACACTGAAGCTTTCTTT
TRBJ2-5,13,TRBV5-1,NA,many,CASSPGQEETQYF,TGTGCCAGCTCACCAGGGCAGGAAGAGACCCAGTACTTC
TRBJ1-2,17,TRBV7-9,TRBD1,NA,CASSSRQGPRQSYGYTF,TGTGCCAGCAGCTCGAGACAGGGTCCACGGCAAAGCTATGGCTACACCTTC
TRBJ1-2,11,TRBV29-1,TRBD1,NA,CSVGQGKGYTF,TGCAGCGTAGGACAGGGCAAAGGCTACACCTTC
TRBJ2-5,11,TRBV28,NA,NA,CTSSPAEGQYF,TGTACCAGCAGCCCCGCGGAGGGCCAGTACTTC
TRBJ1-5,14,TRBV2,NA,once,CASTGQWGNQPQHF,TGTGCCAGCACTGGGCAGTGGGGGAATCAGCCCCAGCATTTT
TRBJ2-1,15,TRBV6-2/TRBV6-3,NA,NA,CASSTWREPYNEQFF,TGTGCCAGCAGTACCTGGAGGGAGCCCTACAATGAGCAGTTCTTC
TRBJ2-7,13,TRBV5-5,NA,NA,CASSLEQGREQYF,TGTGCCAGCAGCTTGGAACAGGGACGCGAGCAGTACTTC
TRBJ1-3,13,TRBV20-1,TRBD1,many,CSVLGQQGNTIYF,TGCAGTGTCCTGGGACAGCAAGGAAACACCATATATTTT
TRBJ1-1,14,TRBV7-9,NA,few,CASTLNQGTPEAFF,TGTGCCAGCACCTTGAATCAGGGAACCCCTGAAGCTTTCTTT
TRBJ2-5,16,TRBV15,TRBD2,NA,CATSRARGERGETQYF,TGTGCCACCAGCAGAGCTCGGGGAGAGCGGGGGGAGACCCAGTACTTC
TRBJ2-7,11,TRBV27,NA,NA,CASSPHVEQYF,TGTGCCAGCAGTCCACATGTGGAGCAGTACTTC
TRBJ2-3,16,TRBV12-3/TRBV12-4,TRBD2,NA,CASSSGGLAFADTQYF,TGTGCCAGCAGTTCGGGGGGACTAGCATTTGCAGATACGCAGTATTTT
TRBJ2-1,18,TRBV29-1,NA,few,CSVAQLGAVPSTDNEQFF,TGCAGCGTGGCTCAATTGGGGGCTGTACCCTCAACAGACAATGAGCAGTTCTTC
TRBJ1-4,13,TRBV29-1,NA,few,CSQKTATNEKLFF,TGCAGCCAGAAGACAGCCACTAATGAAAAACTGTTTTTT
TRBJ1-4,12,TRBV29-1,NA,many,CSVAGRSEKLFF,TGCAGCGTTGCTGGGAGATCTGAAAAACTGTTTTTT
TRBJ2-2,15,TRBV9,NA,few,CASRPPGVEAGELFF,TGTGCCAGCAGACCTCCGGGAGTTGAGGCCGGGGAGCTGTTTTTT
TRBJ2-3,16,TRBV6-1,NA,few,CASSLGFGVRTDTQYF,TGTGCCAGCAGCCTCGGTTTCGGCGTCCGCACAGATACGCAGTATTTT
TRBJ2-2,16,TRBV5-1,NA,NA,CASSLERQANTGELFF,TGCGCCAGCAGCTTAGAGCGCCAGGCTAACACCGGGGAGCTGTTTTTT
TRBJ2-6,19,TRBV3-1,NA,NA,CASQPLGGTGSSGANVLTF,TGTGCCAGCCAACCACTCGGAGGGACTGGATCCTCTGGGGCCAACGTCCTGACTTTC
TRBJ1-5,14,TRBV7-9,NA,few,CASSLGTGEQPQHF,TGTGCCAGCAGCTTAGGGACCGGAGAGCAGCCCCAGCATTTT
TRBJ2-7,14,TRBV5-1,NA,NA,CASSWVTGRYEQYF,TGCGCCAGCAGCTGGGTAACAGGGCGTTACGAGCAGTACTTC
TRBJ2-4,18,TRBV20-1,TRBD2,NA,CSASRLAGGVAGTNIQYF,TGCAGTGCTAGTCGACTAGCGGGAGGAGTGGCAGGAACTAACATTCAGTACTTC
TRBJ2-4,16,TRBV15,TRBD2,NA,CATSALSGLAENIQYF,TGTGCCACCAGCGCACTCAGCGGACTAGCGGAAAACATTCAGTACTTC
TRBJ2-7,15,TRBV7-9,NA,NA,CAGSPNGQGRNEQYF,TGTGCCGGCAGCCCGAACGGGCAGGGGAGGAACGAGCAGTACTTC
TRBJ2-7,14,TRBV6-6,NA,few,CASSYSDSPDEQYF,TGTGCCAGCAGTTACTCTGACAGTCCGGACGAGCAGTACTTC
TRBJ2-7,12,TRBV11-1,NA,few,CASSPATSEQYF,TGTGCCAGCAGCCCAGCCACTTCCGAGCAGTACTTC